The sample holds one count of the clone carrying this TCR beta chain. Its cognate antigen is unknown. This sample is drawn from a study of a mutant IDH1 vaccine in newly diagnosed glioma. On the study more broadly: The earlier regimen, radiotherapy, temozolomide, or both, was most often both.

Method: immunoSEQ multiplex PCR; TCRdb's copy keeps in-frame clones and lacks some. The sample gives some 27,000 clones, about 76% of which show up once; roughly a tenth is in the top ten. The CDR3 has 14 amino acids. V was pared by 11 bases and J by 3 bases, with 17 bases between. Germline V gene data show CDR1 as SEHNR and CDR2 as FQNEAQ (reference sequence). Study results and caveats: Top peripheral T cell clonotype shifts appeared unrelated to pseudoprogression. Vaccine-induced responses were seen in 85% to 95% of patients, spanning several MHC alleles.

Time point defined: week 5, during vaccination. In every dose of vaccine, 300 ug of mutant IDH1 20-mer peptide was given alongside topical imiquimod. The sequence came from a man in his forties with glioma. The gene calls are TRBV7-9 and TRBJ1-3; the D is unclear. The sample consisted of PBMCs, taken from a glioma patient whose treatment included an IDH1 peptide vaccine. CDR3 residues: CAPGRLGYGNTIYF. In nucleotides, the CDR3 is TGTGCCCCAGGAAGGTTGGGGTATGGAAACACCATATATTTT. Filled out from reference TRBV7-9 and TRBJ1-3, the complete variable domain reads DTGVSQNPRHKITKRGQNVTFRCDPISEHNRLYWYRQTLGQGPEFLTYFQNEAQLEKSRLLSDRFSAERPKGSFSTLEIQRTEQGDSAMYLCAPGRLGYGNTIYFGEGSWLTVV.